This T cell receptor (beta chain) was sequenced in a study of human T cells and chemical hapten exposure (dated by TCRdb to the early 2020s). About the investigation overall: For sensitization, 2% DPC in acetone was applied to a 2 cm by 2 cm area of upper inner arm skin. The mostly female patient cohort included alopecia areata with under or over 50% scalp involvement, alopecia totalis and alopecia universalis. The study tracked peripheral blood TCR repertoire changes in vivo during primary and secondary sensitization to the hapten diphenylcyclopropenone (DPC) in alopecia patients. Libraries were pooled for sequencing, and variation in per-sample TCR yields was attributed mainly to small differences in library volumes within the pool. Patient blood was sampled pre-sensitization (week 0) and at 2, 6 and about 24 weeks after DPC sensitization. Patch testing was performed on the upper back with Finn chambers containing 0.01% DPC, and the patch tests were scored after 6 days according to International Contact Dermatitis Research Group standards. For TCR sequencing, blood came from about 28 alopecia patients at anywhere from one to four time points (pre-sensitization, 2, 6 and 24 weeks). Throughout the approximately 25-week study period, patients were also given weekly therapeutic DPC doses on the scalp.

Sample time point, as interpreted from the label and publication: patch test 1, 2 weeks after DPC sensitization. Sample treatment or condition, as interpreted from the label and publication: therapeutic diphenylcyclopropenone sensitization with weekly scalp DPC. Blood at each patch-test visit was drawn before the patch test was applied. Patients were eligible if aged 18 to 70, diagnosed with alopecia and judged suitable for DPC therapy, and pregnant patients were excluded. Total RNA was isolated from unfractionated whole blood collected in Tempus Blood RNA tubes. The method was RACE. Instrument used: NextSeq 500. During library preparation, unique molecular identifiers were attached to individual cDNA molecules so that TCRs could be counted in a quantitative, reproducible way. Each blood RNA sample was used to sequence both TCR alpha and TCR beta chains. As for how the authors treated the data: The median number of TCRs per sample was over 95,000, ranging from about 20,000 to 750,000. V, J and CDR3 annotation of the TCR reads was performed with the Decombinator software suite. For the PS versus PT1 abundance plots, all samples were subsampled to the same number of TCRs (28,000). TCRs were defined as expanded if absent before sensitization and observed at least eight times at the 2-week time point. TCRdb handled the public reads itself, with Q25 trimming in fastp and clone calling in MiXCR, and kept productive beta chains. Duplicate CDR3 protein sequences are folded into a single record with the most common DNA and genes. V and J calls and clone size were set by TCRdb, not the authors. The sample has just over 80,000 distinct CDR3 sequences on record, about 10% of them singletons. The ten largest account for about 4.2% of the sample.

Paper-wide results and their limitations: Repeated subsampling changed both the strength of the expansion versus patch-test correlation and the threshold at which that correlation became significant. All patients had alopecia, a presumed autoimmune disease, so their immune response might differ from that of healthy individuals. The number of TCRs above 1 in 1000 frequency did not change with DPC sensitization; there was no evidence of global repertoire structure alterations. A positive correlation was found between the number of PT1 expanded TCRs and patch test score, with significance reached at thresholds 8, 16 and 32 but not 4. Expanded TCRs formed significantly more large CDR3 similarity clusters than pre-sensitization or healthy control sets, consistent with antigen-driven responses.

In regard to this clonotype: Its antigen target is currently unknown. No clone much larger than this one lies a single base away; base qualities are absent.

The CDR3 numbers 14 residues from cysteine through phenylalanine. This entry keeps only the CDR3 DNA: 42 bases, framed from base 1. Trimming at the junction amounts to 3 bases on V and 1 base on J, and the germline ends lie 10 bases apart. CDR1 and CDR2 are drawn from the germline V gene: KGHSH, LQKENI. This TCR derives from a woman aged 45 to 65 with alopecia areata. Some clones in this sample may be carry-over from other donors' samples. The chain is made from TRBV18 and TRBJ2-7; the D gene remains uncertain. Source: whole blood, taken in connection with sensitization to the hapten diphenylcyclopropenone (DPC). The bases are TGTGCCAGCTCACCCACCCATACGTCCTACGAGCAGTACTTC. Its translation is CASSPTHTSYEQYF.